The 17 T cell receptor beta chains in this list originate from one sample, sequenced in a study of vaccination effects on CD4 cells after COVID-19. Their specific antigens are unknown. Produced via immunoSEQ multiplex PCR; TCRdb's table is partial and in-frame only. The sample has about 74,000 clones; approximately 71% are singletons. Isolation of CD4+ T cells took place after more than 9 days of culture. The sequencing here drew on CD4+ T cells from PBMCs cultured without peptide, taken before COVID-19 vaccination. These receptors all stem from a human donor who received a COVID-19 vaccine.

This chain connects TRBV11-2 to TRBJ2-6, with D unresolved. Trimming cost V 2 bases and J 4 bases, with 12 bases left between them. This CDR3 comprises 16 residues. CDR1 SGHAT and CDR2 FQNNGV come from the germline V gene. The CDR3 region has the DNA TGTGCCAGCAGCTTACTCAAGGCAATCGGGGCCAACGTCCTGACTTTC. Translated: CASSLLKAIGANVLTF.

This sequence joins TRBV24-1 and TRBJ2-6; D may be TRBD1 (6 bases). The V gene lost 4 bases and the J gene lost 2 bases, with 14 bases spanning the gap. This CDR3 has 17 residues. Germline CDR1 is KGHDR and CDR2 is SFDVKD. The CDR3 DNA reads TGTGCCACCAGTGACTCGATGGGGGCCCCTGGGGCCAACGTCCTGACTTTC. This encodes CATSDSMGAPGANVLTF.

V gene TRBV27 combines with J gene TRBJ2-3; 9 bases are shared with TRBD2. There are 14 residues in the CDR3. V shed 3 bases and J 8 bases; nucleotides not matched to a gene: 6. Looked up from germline, CDR1 is MNHEY and CDR2 is SMNVEV (reference sequence). CDR3 DNA sequence: TGTGCCAGCAGTTTCTTGACTAGCGGTGTTACGCAGTATTTT. Translation: CASSFLTSGVTQYF.

This chain joins TRBV6-5 and TRBJ1-3; 9 nucleotides line up with TRBD1. Germline CDR1 reads MNHEY; CDR2 reads SVGAGI. The ends lost 7 bases at V and 4 bases at J; junction bases unmatched: 8. The CDR3 sequence is 15 residues long. CDR3 in DNA: TGTGCCAGCAAACCGGGACAGGGTTTAGGAAACACCATATATTTT. Translated, it gives CASKPGQGLGNTIYF.

This sequence joins TRBV24-1 and TRBJ2-6, with D possibly TRBD2 on 5 matching bases. Germline V lookup: CDR1 KGHDR, CDR2 SFDVKD. There are 15 residues in the CDR3. With 4 bases removed from V and 1 base from J, the gap between germline ends came to 7 bases. The DNA for the CDR3 is TGTGCCACCAGTGACCGGACTTCTGGGGCCAACGTCCTGACTTTC. This codes for CATSDRTSGANVLTF.

This chain joins TRBV6-5 and TRBJ1-1, with 7 bases aligning to TRBD1. Germline-derived CDR1 and CDR2 are MNHEY and SVGAGI. CDR3 length: 15 amino acids. V dropped 6 bases and J dropped 0; count of bases not matched to a gene: 7. This CDR3 reads CASRSTGNMNTEAFF. CDR3 sequence (DNA): TGTGCCAGCAGGTCGACAGGGAATATGAACACTGAAGCTTTCTTT.

The chain has TRBV20-1 and TRBJ1-2; D not certain. Germline CDR1 reads DFQATT; CDR2 reads SNEGSKA (reference sequence). The CDR3 length is 11 residues. V lost 7 bases and J 7 bases, leaving 13 bases between the germline ends. Written as DNA, the CDR3 is TGCAGTGTTTATGCCGGGCCTGGCTACACCTTC. Amino acid sequence: CSVYAGPGYTF.

The rearrangement uses TRBV11-2 and TRBJ2-3, with D perhaps given as TRBD1 or TRBD2 (5 bases each). Germline CDR1 and CDR2: SGHAT and FQNNGV. V shed 5 bases and J shed 2 bases, with 11 bases lying between them. The CDR3 is 14 amino acids. The CDR3: CASSPRGDTDTQYF. CDR3 coding DNA: TGTGCCAGCAGCCCGAGGGGAGACACAGATACGCAGTATTTT.

The chain has TRBV6-5 and TRBJ2-1; possibly TRBD1 for D (5 bases). The CDR3 covers 14 residues. The V gene's germline CDR1 is MNHEY and CDR2 SVGAGI. Trimming removed 4 bases at V and 4 bases at J, with 11 bases between. DNA of the CDR3: TGTGCCAGCAGTTCGGATCAGGGATACAATGAGCAGTTCTTC. This gives the protein CASSSDQGYNEQFF.

The chain joins TRBV6-5 to TRBJ1-2, with D unclear. Germline V gene data show CDR1 as MNHEY and CDR2 as SVGAGI. With 2 bases removed from V and 2 bases from J, the gap between germline ends came to 9 bases. The CDR3 is 14 residues long. The CDR3 is CASSYRAANYGYTF. CDR3 in DNA: TGTGCCAGCAGTTACCGGGCGGCGAACTATGGCTACACCTTC.

V and J are TRBV7-7 and TRBJ1-1; D unclear. V was clipped by 1 base and J by 1 base, with 4 bases between them. Germline V gene lookup returns CDR1 SSHAT and CDR2 FNYEAQ (reference sequence). The CDR3 is 13 residues long. The CDR3 region is CASSLGENTEAFF. CDR3 nucleotide sequence: TGTGCCAGCAGCTTAGGGGAGAACACTGAAGCTTTCTTT.

J is TRBJ2-1 and V is TRBV5-1, with D tentatively TRBD2 (5 bases). The CDR3 spans 13 residues. V dropped 3 bases and J dropped 6 bases, with 10 bases sitting between them. The germline gives CDR1 SGHRS, CDR2 YFSETQ. CDR3 bases: TGCGCCAGCAGCTACGGGGTAGGCAATGAGCAGTTCTTC. Residues: CASSYGVGNEQFF.

This rearrangement joins TRBV3-1 (or the pseudogene TRBV3-2) to TRBJ2-1; TRBD1 agrees at 7 bases. Per germline, CDR1 LGHDT and CDR2 YNNKEL (reference sequence). The ends lost 4 bases at V and 5 bases at J; junction bases unmatched: 8. The CDR3 spans 15 residues. The CDR3 DNA reads as TGTGCCAGCAGCCTAACAGGGGCTTGGAACAATGAGCAGTTCTTC. Protein product: CASSLTGAWNNEQFF.

The chain employs TRBV5-1 and TRBJ2-7, with 11 bases lining up with TRBD2. The V gene's germline CDR1 is SGHRS and CDR2 YFSETQ. This CDR3 region has 14 residues. J gave up 6 bases and V 4 bases, and 6 bases lay outside the gene matches. The CDR3, as DNA: TGCGCCAGCAGCCTTAGCGGGGGGGCCGCCGAGCAGTACGTC. As protein: CASSLSGGAAEQYV.

The rearrangement links TRBV28 to TRBJ1-2; 7 bases are shared with TRBD1. Germline values: CDR1 MDHEN, CDR2 SYDVKM. This CDR3 region has 16 residues. Trimming removed 6 bases from V and 2 bases from J; junction bases left unmatched: 12. The CDR3 DNA reads as TGTGCCAGCAGATCAGTAACCGGGACAGCGAACTATGGCTACACCTTC. This gives the protein CASRSVTGTANYGYTF.

This clone was seen only a few times. The V gene is TRBV19, the J gene TRBJ2-1; maybe TRBD1 (6 bases). This CDR3 is built from 16 residues. Per the germline V gene, CDR1 is LNHDA and CDR2 is SQIVND (reference sequence). The V and J ends lost 0 bases and 0 bases respectively, with 9 bases between them. CDR3 loop: CASSIDRGVSYNEQFF. In nucleotides, the CDR3 is TGTGCCAGTAGTATAGACAGGGGAGTCTCCTACAATGAGCAGTTCTTC.

This chain uses TRBV5-1 with TRBJ1-5; D is perhaps TRBD1 (5 bases). The CDR3 covers 14 residues. The V and J ends lost 4 bases and 2 bases respectively, with 10 bases between them. Looked up from germline, CDR1 is SGHRS and CDR2 is YFSETQ. The chain's CDR3 is CASSPGGGNQPQHF. CDR3 nucleotides: TGCGCCAGCAGCCCGGGGGGAGGCAATCAGCCCCAGCATTTT. The complete variable domain, with remaining parts taken from reference TRBV5-1 and TRBJ1-5, reads KAGVTQTPRYLIKTRGQQVTLSCSPISGHRSVSWYQQTPGQGLQFLFEYFSETQRNKGNFPGRFSGRQFSNSRSEMNVSTLELGDSALYLCASSPGGGNQPQHFGDGTRLSIL.